This is a list of T cell receptor beta chains from one sample in a study of shared clonotypes between healthy human individuals. Repertoires were generated with immunoSEQ multiplex PCR, while TCRdb's copy carries only in-frame clones and drops some. Among about 690,000 clones, about 90% were seen once, and the ten largest hold 34%. The sample taken for sequencing was memory CD8+ T cells from PBMCs. These receptors were obtained from a man younger than 35 in good health. Some clones in this sample may be carry-over from other donors' samples. Each CDR3 is given with its conserved first and last residue. A D gene is named only where the DNA matches it firmly. Clone size appears in some rows only: once, few, many, or a class for an expanded clone.

J | V | D | size | CDR3 | DNA
TRBJ2-1 | TRBV29-1 | . | . | CSVGLYNEQFF | TGCAGCGTTGGCCTCTACAATGAGCAGTTCTTC
TRBJ2-1 | TRBV10-3 | . | . | CAILARNEQFF | TGTGCCATTTTAGCGAGGAATGAGCAGTTCTTC
TRBJ1-3 | TRBV25-1 | TRBD1 | . | CASSVNRGWAGNTIYF | TGTGCCAGCAGTGTAAACAGGGGCTGGGCTGGAAACACCATATATTTT
TRBJ2-5 | TRBV5-6 | TRBD2 | . | CASSLSFAGAKVWKETQYF | TGTGCCAGCAGCTTGTCGTTTGCGGGAGCGAAGGTCTGGAAAGAGACCCAGTACTTC
TRBJ1-1 | TRBV6-1 | . | . | CASRKPTLNTEAFF | TGTGCCAGCAGGAAACCCACATTGAACACTGAAGCTTTCTTT
TRBJ1-4 | TRBV7-9 | . | . | CASSPGDNEKLFF | TGTGCCAGCAGTCCAGGGGATAATGAAAAACTGTTTTTT
TRBJ1-5 | TRBV7-9 | TRBD1 | . | CASSAGQLNQPQHF | TGTGCCAGCAGTGCGGGACAGCTCAATCAGCCCCAGCATTTT
TRBJ2-1 | TRBV7-9 | . | once | CASSNGEDIQFF | TGTGCCAGCAGCAACGGAGAAGATATTCAGTTCTTC
TRBJ2-2 | TRBV30 | TRBD2 | . | CAWSVRSGRATGELFF | TGTGCCTGGAGTGTCCGCAGCGGGAGGGCCACCGGGGAGCTGTTTTTT
TRBJ2-7 | TRBV7-7 | . | . | CASSLAHGNRHEQYF | TGTGCCAGCAGCTTAGCGCACGGGAATCGGCACGAGCAGTACTTC
TRBJ2-7 | TRBV15 | TRBD1 | . | CATSGRGTASPYEQYF | TGTGCCACCAGCGGAAGAGGGACAGCGAGTCCCTACGAGCAGTACTTC
TRBJ2-1 | TRBV6-5 | TRBD2 | . | CASSYGLAGAGNEQFF | TGTGCCAGCAGTTATGGACTAGCGGGAGCGGGTAATGAGCAGTTCTTC
TRBJ1-1 | TRBV19 | . | few | CASSDRIAEAFF | TGTGCCAGTAGTGACAGAATCGCTGAAGCTTTCTTT
TRBJ2-5 | TRBV18 | . | . | CASSPFGEGLGETQYF | TGTGCCAGCTCACCATTTGGCGAGGGACTTGGGGAGACCCAGTACTTC
TRBJ2-7 | TRBV12-5 | . | . | CATTATSYEQYF | TGTGCTACCACTGCCACCTCCTACGAGCAGTACTTC
TRBJ1-2 | TRBV27 | . | . | CASSSGPWDGYTF | TGTGCCAGCAGTTCCGGGCCCTGGGATGGCTACACCTTC